Listed below are T cell receptor beta chains from one sample, sequenced in a study of blood T cell repertoires in COVID-19. The repertoire was sequenced with immunoSEQ multiplex PCR; TCRdb's copy has only in-frame clones and lacks some. Of about 98,000 clones listed, around 90% are singletons. What was sequenced was peripheral blood. These receptors were obtained from a man in his 70s with acute or convalescent COVID-19. Each CDR3 is given with its conserved first and last residue. A D gene is named only where the DNA matches it firmly. Expanded clones get a size class; other rows say once, few or many, or leave the size out.

NA,TRBV10-1,NA,TRBJ2-7,CASSETGSYEQYF,TGCGCCAGCAGTGAGACAGGATCCTACGAGCAGTACTTC
TRBD2,TRBV7-8,NA,TRBJ2-1,CASSPLGLAGGRHEQFF,TGTGCCAGCAGCCCTTTAGGACTAGCGGGGGGGCGCCATGAGCAGTTCTTC
TRBD1,TRBV5-5,NA,TRBJ1-2,CASSHRGQGYGYTF,TGTGCCAGCAGTCACCGAGGACAGGGCTATGGCTACACCTTC
TRBD2,TRBV7-2,NA,TRBJ2-5,CASSASGGKETQYF,TGTGCCAGCAGCGCTAGCGGGGGGAAGGAGACCCAGTACTTC
NA,TRBV9,NA,TRBJ1-2,CASSVDLGGWSGYTF,TGTGCCAGCAGCGTAGATTTGGGAGGGTGGAGTGGCTACACCTTC
NA,TRBV5-1,few,TRBJ1-4,CASSLALGANEKLFF,TGCGCCAGCAGCTTGGCCCTTGGGGCAAATGAAAAACTGTTTTTT
TRBD2,TRBV5-1,NA,TRBJ2-3,CASSLAASGVPDTQYF,TGCGCCAGCAGCTTGGCCGCTAGCGGGGTCCCAGATACGCAGTATTTT
NA,TRBV28,NA,TRBJ1-2,CASSPSGGGYGYTF,TGTGCCAGCAGTCCCTCGGGGGGTGGCTATGGCTACACCTTC
NA,TRBV30,NA,TRBJ1-4,CAWSVRGSATNEKLFF,TGTGCCTGGAGTGTACGGGGGTCGGCGACTAATGAAAAACTGTTTTTT
TRBD1,TRBV6-6,NA,TRBJ1-3,CASSYPGQVTGNTIYF,TGTGCCAGCAGTTACCCGGGACAGGTAACTGGAAACACCATATATTTT
NA,TRBV6-1,NA,TRBJ2-7,CASSELVGGGDEQYF,TGTGCCAGCAGTGAGTTAGTGGGCGGGGGCGACGAGCAGTACTTC
TRBD1,TRBV28,NA,TRBJ2-7,CASSLYRDSEQYF,TGTGCCAGCAGTTTATACCGGGACAGCGAGCAGTACTTC
TRBD2,TRBV6-2/TRBV6-3,NA,TRBJ2-4,CASSSSRRGGLAKNIQYF,TGTGCCAGCAGTTCGAGTAGGCGGGGGGGGTTAGCCAAAAACATTCAGTACTTC
TRBD1,TRBV5-5,once,TRBJ1-1,CASRVDRGRVSEAFF,TGTGCCAGCAGAGTGGACAGGGGGCGAGTTAGTGAAGCTTTCTTT
NA,TRBV6-1,NA,TRBJ1-1,CASSESIAGMNTEAFF,TGTGCCAGCAGTGAAAGTATTGCAGGGATGAACACTGAAGCTTTCTTT
NA,TRBV28,once,TRBJ1-2,CASNWGQGDSIYGYTF,TGTGCCAGCAACTGGGGGCAGGGCGACTCGATCTATGGCTACACCTTC
NA,TRBV27,NA,TRBJ1-6,CASSSPGSSYNSPLHF,TGTGCCAGCAGTTCCCCGGGGAGCTCCTATAATTCACCCCTCCACTTT
TRBD1,TRBV11-2,NA,TRBJ2-4,CASSPRTGGNNIQYF,TGTGCCAGCAGCCCGCGGACAGGGGGTAATAACATTCAGTACTTC
TRBD1,TRBV14,NA,TRBJ2-7,CASSQETGSSYEQYF,TGTGCCAGCAGCCAAGAGACAGGGTCCTCCTACGAGCAGTACTTC
TRBD1,TRBV5-1,NA,TRBJ1-1,CASSNRDRGVRNTEAFF,TGCGCCAGCAGCAACCGGGACAGGGGTGTTCGGAACACTGAAGCTTTCTTT
TRBD1,TRBV11-2,few,TRBJ1-2,CASSSLKGTGVPGYTF,TGTGCCAGCAGCTCTCTAAAGGGGACAGGGGTACCTGGCTACACCTTC
NA,TRBV19,NA,TRBJ1-1,CASSIVGGTEAFF,TGTGCCAGTAGTATAGTGGGGGGCACTGAAGCTTTCTTT
TRBD1,TRBV5-1,NA,TRBJ2-1,CASSLGQGASAAEQFF,TGCGCCAGCAGCTTGGGACAGGGGGCGTCCGCGGCAGAGCAGTTCTTC
TRBD1,TRBV6-6,NA,TRBJ1-6,CASSPWTGTPRGSPLHF,TGTGCCAGCAGTCCTTGGACAGGGACGCCTAGGGGTTCACCCCTCCACTTT
NA,TRBV29-1,NA,TRBJ1-2,CSVEDPGTTYGYTF,TGCAGCGTTGAAGACCCCGGGACAACTTATGGCTACACCTTC
TRBD1,TRBV29-1,NA,TRBJ1-2,CSTRDRVGYTF,TGCAGCACAAGGGACAGGGTTGGCTACACCTTC
NA,TRBV18,NA,TRBJ2-5,CASSPSQPYQETQYF,TGTGCCAGCTCACCCTCACAGCCGTACCAAGAGACCCAGTACTTC
NA,TRBV5-6,NA,TRBJ2-7,CASSLRHEQYF,TGTGCCAGCAGCCTGCGCCACGAGCAGTACTTC
NA,TRBV28,NA,TRBJ1-5,CASSLWRRGRGQPQHF,TGTGCCAGCAGTTTATGGAGGAGGGGTAGGGGTCAGCCCCAGCATTTT
NA,TRBV2,once,TRBJ1-2,CASSDNLNDRENGYTF,TGTGCCAGCAGTGACAATTTAAACGACAGAGAAAATGGCTACACCTTC
TRBD1,TRBV10-1,NA,TRBJ2-5,CASSEGTGRGETQYF,TGCGCCAGCAGTGAGGGGACAGGGAGGGGAGAGACCCAGTACTTC
TRBD1,TRBV7-6,NA,TRBJ1-2,CASSLETGLFRGYTF,TGTGCCAGCAGCTTAGAGACAGGGCTATTCCGGGGCTACACCTTC
NA,TRBV20-1,NA,TRBJ1-3,CSGLTGNTIYF,TGCTCAGGGCTAACTGGAAACACCATATATTTT
NA,TRBV5-8,NA,TRBJ1-5,CASSLAGVRSQHF,TGTGCCAGCAGCTTGGCCGGCGTCAGGTCCCAGCATTTT
NA,TRBV5-4,NA,TRBJ1-4,CASSLGTGPAEKLFF,TGTGCCAGCAGCTTGGGAACAGGCCCAGCCGAAAAACTGTTTTTT
TRBD2,TRBV6-5,NA,TRBJ2-5,CASTVSGGGRQTQYF,TGTGCCAGCACGGTCTCCGGGGGGGGTAGACAGACCCAGTACTTC
NA,TRBV7-8,NA,TRBJ2-1,CASSRLSTSPAEQFF,TGTGCCAGCAGCAGACTGAGTACATCCCCAGCTGAGCAGTTCTTC
TRBD2,TRBV28,NA,TRBJ2-1,CASTPGTSVYNEQFF,TGTGCCAGCACTCCCGGGACTAGCGTATACAATGAGCAGTTCTTC
NA,TRBV27,NA,TRBJ2-6,CASSPSYGGGGANVLTF,TGTGCCAGCAGTCCCTCGTACGGGGGAGGAGGGGCCAACGTCCTGACTTTC
TRBD1,TRBV28,NA,TRBJ1-1,CASSTGGVTEAFF,TGTGCCAGCAGCACAGGGGGCGTCACTGAAGCTTTCTTT
NA,TRBV5-4,NA,TRBJ2-1,CASSLTGNEQFF,TGTGCCAGCAGCTTGACCGGCAATGAGCAGTTCTTC
NA,TRBV6-6,NA,TRBJ2-7,CASSYRQGGEQYF,TGTGCCAGCAGTTACCGCCAGGGGGGAGAGCAGTACTTC
NA,TRBV6-2/TRBV6-3,NA,TRBJ2-1,CASSLRGYNEQFF,TGTGCCAGCAGTCTCCGGGGTTACAATGAGCAGTTCTTC
NA,TRBV3-1/TRBV3-2,NA,TRBJ2-5,CASRNYFEETQYF,TGTGCCAGCAGGAACTACTTTGAAGAGACCCAGTACTTC